This note documents a single TCR beta chain sequence. This clone came up a few times. Its antigen remains unidentified. Base qualities are not at hand, and no much larger clone is one base apart. Other DNA sequences in this specimen translate into the identical CDR3. To sequence the TCRbeta CDR3 region, genomic DNA was isolated from the sorted cells. The immunoSEQ Assay was used to sequence the TCRbeta CDR3 regions. Not all clones reach the TCRdb copy of this immuneACCESS table, which keeps in-frame sequences only. Checked studies attribute under half of the gap to unresolved V genes and leave the rest unexplained. This sample comprises 70,000 to 95,000 clones, approximately 82% of them detected only once. The ten most abundant clones make up 0.76% of the sample. The entry originates in a study of OX40 agonist ivuxolimab in advanced cancers. With respect to the entire study: The costimulatory receptor OX40 (CD134) was targeted by ivuxolimab, a fully human IgG2 agonistic monoclonal antibody. Peripheral TCRbeta sequencing was intended to test whether TCR sequence diversity was altered and clonal T-cell expansion was caused by ivuxolimab. The paper covers the monotherapy dose-escalation part of the phase I ivuxolimab trial, which included N ≈ 50 patients. Among the approximately 54 dose-escalation patients, about 20 had hepatocellular carcinoma, 15 or so melanoma, 9 renal cell carcinoma and 9 head and neck cancer. In the dose-escalation cohort, approximately 82% of patients were male, and the mean age was approximately 64 years, with a range of roughly 20 to 80. Prior anti-PD-1, anti-PD-L1 or anti-CTLA-4 therapy was permitted, and checkpoint inhibitors had been received by about 37% of dose-escalation patients. Intravenous ivuxolimab was administered to patients every 2 weeks at six dose levels: 0.01, 0.1, 0.3, 1.5, 3 and 10 mg/kg. Three dose-escalation patients achieved partial responses, one with hepatocellular carcinoma and two with cutaneous melanoma.

From cysteine to phenylalanine, the CDR3 is 13 amino acids long. Here the CDR3 DNA is all that survives: 39 bases in frame from base 1. Relative to germline, V is 3 bases shorter and J is 0 bases shorter, with 3 bases between their ends. Via the germline V gene, CDR1 is MDHEN and CDR2 SYDVKM. The trial excluded patients who had a history of autoimmune disease or who were on systemic immunosuppression. Peripheral blood for TCR sequencing was collected from all dose cohorts at baseline, on cycle 4 day 1, and on cycle 7 day 1. Samples came from an open-label, multicenter, first-in-human phase I dose-escalation trial of ivuxolimab. The trial enrolled adults with locally advanced or metastatic head and neck squamous cell, hepatocellular, melanoma or renal cell carcinoma. Before TCR sequencing, CD4+ and CD8+ T cells were separately sorted from peripheral blood. The research as a whole found: At doses of 0.1 to 3.0 mg/kg, clonal expansion of both CD4+ and CD8+ T cells in blood was seen between baseline and week 6. Low levels of normalized T-cell clonal expansion were also seen in some patients who did not respond. Antigen specificity was not determined for the clonally expanded peripheral T cells. In the 0.1-3.0 mg/kg groups, partial responders had among the lowest normalized peripheral clonal expansion, particularly in CD8+ T cells. After ivuxolimab, CD8+ T cells had more expanded clones than CD4+ T cells on average.

This TCR was sampled from an adult with an advanced solid tumor such as melanoma, head and neck, liver or kidney cancer. The specimen comprised CD4+ or CD8+ T cells sorted from blood, sampled in a trial of the OX40 agonist ivuxolimab. The chain employs TRBV28 and TRBJ1-5; no confident D gene assignment can be made. The nucleotides read TGTGCCAGCAGTTTCAGTAGCAATCAGCCCCAGCATTTT. The translation is CASSFSSNQPQHF.